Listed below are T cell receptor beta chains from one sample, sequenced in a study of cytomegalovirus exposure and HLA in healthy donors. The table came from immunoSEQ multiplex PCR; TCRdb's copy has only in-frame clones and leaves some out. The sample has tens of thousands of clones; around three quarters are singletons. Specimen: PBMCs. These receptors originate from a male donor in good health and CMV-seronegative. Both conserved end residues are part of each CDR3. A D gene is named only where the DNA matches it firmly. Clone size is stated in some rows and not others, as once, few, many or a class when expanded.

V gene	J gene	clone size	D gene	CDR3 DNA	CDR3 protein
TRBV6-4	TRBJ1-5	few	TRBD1	TGTGCCAGCAGTGACGGGACAGGGGGCAAGCCCCAGCATTTT	CASSDGTGGKPQHF
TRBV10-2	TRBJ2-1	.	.	TGCGCCAGCAGTGAACCCAGCTCCTACAATGAGCAGTTCTTC	CASSEPSSYNEQFF
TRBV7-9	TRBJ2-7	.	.	TGTTCCAGCAGCTTAGGTGCGGCGGGCTACGAGCAGTACTTC	CSSSLGAAGYEQYF
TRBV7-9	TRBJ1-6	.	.	TGTGCCAGCAGCGCGATGACATCACCCCTCCACTTT	CASSAMTSPLHF
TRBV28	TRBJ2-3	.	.	TGTGCCAGCAGTCTACAGGGTACTAGCACAGATACGCAGTATTTT	CASSLQGTSTDTQYF
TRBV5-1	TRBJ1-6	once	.	TGCGCCAGCAGCCCGACTCAAGGGAGGGCTGGGTCACCCCTCCACTTT	CASSPTQGRAGSPLHF
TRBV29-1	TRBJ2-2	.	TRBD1	TGCAGCGCCGGGACAGGGTCCGGGGAGCTGTTTTTT	CSAGTGSGELFF
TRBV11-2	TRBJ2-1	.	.	TGTGCCAGCAGCTTATTCCGCGGGCTGAACAATGAGCAGTTCTTC	CASSLFRGLNNEQFF
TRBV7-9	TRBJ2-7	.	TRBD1	TGTGCCAGCAGCAAACGGACAGGGAAAAGCTACGAGCAGTACTTC	CASSKRTGKSYEQYF
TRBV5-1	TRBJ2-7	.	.	TGCGCCAGCAGCTTAGACGGGGACTACGAGCAGTACTTC	CASSLDGDYEQYF
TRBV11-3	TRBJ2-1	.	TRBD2	TGTGCCAGCAGCCATAGCGGGAGTCGGGACAATGAGCAGTTCTTC	CASSHSGSRDNEQFF
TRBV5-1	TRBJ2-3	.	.	TGCGCCAGCAGCTTTGGAGGGGAATGGGATACGCAGTATTTT	CASSFGGEWDTQYF
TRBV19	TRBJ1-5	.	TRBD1	TGTGCCAGTAACTCCGGGGACAGCGCTTTTATGAATCAGCCCCAGCATTTT	CASNSGDSAFMNQPQHF
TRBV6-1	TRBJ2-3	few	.	TGTGCCAGCAGGGGGCCAGGAGATACGCAGTATTTT	CASRGPGDTQYF
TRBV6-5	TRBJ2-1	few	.	TGTGCCAGCAGTGACCGGGCGGGTGAGCAGTTCTTC	CASSDRAGEQFF
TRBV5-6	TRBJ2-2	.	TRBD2	TGTGCCAGCAGCTTCCGGGACTACCTCACCGGGGAGCTGTTTTTT	CASSFRDYLTGELFF
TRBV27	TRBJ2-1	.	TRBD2	TGTGCCAGCAGTTCGCCCAACCTGGCTGGGGACTACCGATACAATGAGCAGTTCTTC	CASSSPNLAGDYRYNEQFF
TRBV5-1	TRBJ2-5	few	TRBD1	TGCGCCAGCAGCTGGGGGACAGTAAATACCCAAGAGACCCAGTACTTC	CASSWGTVNTQETQYF
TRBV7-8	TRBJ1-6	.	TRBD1	TGTGCCAGCAGATTACAGGGGTCGTTCGGTTCACCCCTCCACTTT	CASRLQGSFGSPLHF
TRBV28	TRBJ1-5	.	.	TGTGCCAGCACCCCGAGTAGCAATCAGCCCCAGCATTTT	CASTPSSNQPQHF
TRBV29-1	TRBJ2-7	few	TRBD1	TGCAGCGTTGATGGGAGCACAGGGGGCTACGAGCAGTACTTC	CSVDGSTGGYEQYF
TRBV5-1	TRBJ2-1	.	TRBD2	TGCGCCAGCAGCCCCCCGACTAGCGGGAGTGTCAATGAGCAGTTCTTC	CASSPPTSGSVNEQFF
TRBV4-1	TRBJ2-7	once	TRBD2	TGCGCCAGCAGCCGCACTAGCGGGGGCTACGAGCAGTACTTC	CASSRTSGGYEQYF
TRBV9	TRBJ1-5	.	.	TGTGCCAGCAGCGTAGGGCAGGGCGGCAATCAGCCCCAGCATTTT	CASSVGQGGNQPQHF
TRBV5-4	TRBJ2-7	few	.	TGTGCCAGCAGCTTGAGCCATTCCTACGAGCAGTACTTC	CASSLSHSYEQYF
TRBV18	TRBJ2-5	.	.	TGTGCCAGCTCACCACCGACAGCGGAGACCCAGTACTTC	CASSPPTAETQYF
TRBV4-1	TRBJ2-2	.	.	TGCGCCAGCAGCCAAGAGCAACAGGCGTACCGGGAGCTGTTTTTT	CASSQEQQAYRELFF
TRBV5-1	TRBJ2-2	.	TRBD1	TGCGCCAGCAGCCAATCGACAGGGGCGAACACCGGGGAGCTGTTTTTT	CASSQSTGANTGELFF
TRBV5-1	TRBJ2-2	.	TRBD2	TGCGCCAGCAGCTTGGCGGGACTAGCGCTGTACACCGGGGAGCTGTTTTTT	CASSLAGLALYTGELFF
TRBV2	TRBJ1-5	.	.	TGTGCCAGCGTCCCGGGGGGTAGCAATCAGCCCCAGCATTTT	CASVPGGSNQPQHF
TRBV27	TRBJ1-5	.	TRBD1	TGTGCCAGCAGTTTCGGACAGGGCAATCAGCCCCAGCATTTT	CASSFGQGNQPQHF
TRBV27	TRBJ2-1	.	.	TGTGCCAGCAGTCCTTACAATGAGCAGTTCTTC	CASSPYNEQFF
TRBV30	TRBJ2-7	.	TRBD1	TGTGCCTGGAGTTCAGGGGGACACAGGGCCTACGAGCAGTACTTC	CAWSSGGHRAYEQYF
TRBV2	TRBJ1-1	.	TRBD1	TGTGCCAGCAGTGGGGACAGGGGCCGAGAAGCTTTCTTT	CASSGDRGREAFF
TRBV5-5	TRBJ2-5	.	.	TGTGCCAGCAATCTAGGTAGAAGCCAAGAGACCCAGTACTTC	CASNLGRSQETQYF
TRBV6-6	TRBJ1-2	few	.	TGTGCCAGCAGTTCCCCCCGGGGGGTCTATGGCTACACCTTC	CASSSPRGVYGYTF
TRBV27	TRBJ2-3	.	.	TGTGCCAGCAGTTCCCTACCGGGGGGCACAGATACGCAGTATTTT	CASSSLPGGTDTQYF
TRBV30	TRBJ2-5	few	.	TGTGCCTGGAGCCAAGGAGTCCAAGAGACCCAGTACTTC	CAWSQGVQETQYF
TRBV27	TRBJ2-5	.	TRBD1	TGTGCCAGCAGAATGACAGGGGGCAGGGAGACCCAGTACTTC	CASRMTGGRETQYF
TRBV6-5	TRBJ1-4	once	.	TGTGCCAGCAGGCAGGGTCTTAATGAAAAACTGTTTTTT	CASRQGLNEKLFF
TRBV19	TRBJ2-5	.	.	TGTGCCAGTAGTCGGACTTGGGAGACCCAGTACTTC	CASSRTWETQYF
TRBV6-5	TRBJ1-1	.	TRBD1	TGTGCCAGCAGGGCAGGGGGCCCGAGAACTGAAGCTTTCTTT	CASRAGGPRTEAFF
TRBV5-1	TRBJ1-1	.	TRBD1	TGCGCCAGCAGACCCACCGGGACAGTGAACACTGAAGCTTTCTTT	CASRPTGTVNTEAFF
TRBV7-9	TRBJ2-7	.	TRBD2	TGTTCCAGCAGCCATTCTACGGGACTAGCAACCTACGAGCAGTACTTC	CSSSHSTGLATYEQYF
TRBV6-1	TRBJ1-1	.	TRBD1	TGTGCCAGCAGTGAACAGCAGGGGGCTAGACAAGAGGCTTTCTTT	CASSEQQGARQEAFF
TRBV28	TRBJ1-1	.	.	TGTGCCAGCAGCCAGGGGCACAGCGGGAATAGGAAAGCTTTCTTT	CASSQGHSGNRKAFF
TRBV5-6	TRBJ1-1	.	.	TGTGCCAGCAGAGGCGACTCGGCTATGAACACTGAAGCTTTCTTT	CASRGDSAMNTEAFF
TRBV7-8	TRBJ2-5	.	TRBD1	TGTGCCAGCAGCCTACAGGGGCGACAGTACCAAGAGACCCAGTACTTC	CASSLQGRQYQETQYF
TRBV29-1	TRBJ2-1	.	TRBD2	TGCAGCGTTGAAGTAGGTAGCGGGAGCTATGAGCAGTTCTTC	CSVEVGSGSYEQFF
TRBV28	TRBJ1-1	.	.	TGTGCCAGCAGCCTCCGGGTTGTCGGGGGAACCCCGAACACTGAAGCTTTCTTT	CASSLRVVGGTPNTEAFF
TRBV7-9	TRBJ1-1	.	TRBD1	TGTGCCAGCAGCGTTTCACAGGGGGGGGACCCAATGGGCACTGAAGCTTTCTTT	CASSVSQGGDPMGTEAFF
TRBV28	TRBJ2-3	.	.	TGTGCCAGCACCTCTCGGGGGAGCACAGATACGCAGTATTTT	CASTSRGSTDTQYF
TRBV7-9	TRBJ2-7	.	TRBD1	TGTTCCAGCAGCTACACAGGGGTCGAGCAGTACTTC	CSSSYTGVEQYF
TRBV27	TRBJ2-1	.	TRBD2	TGTGCCAGCAGTACCCTTAGCGGGAGAAAAGGAGAGCAGTTCTTC	CASSTLSGRKGEQFF
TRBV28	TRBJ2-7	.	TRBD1	TGTGCCAGCAGTTTATTCGGGACAGGGACCTACGAGCAGTACTTC	CASSLFGTGTYEQYF